The text below deals with one T cell receptor (beta chain). Profiled with immunoSEQ multiplex PCR; TCRdb holds only in-frame clones, not every one. In the table there are around 81,000 clones, approximately 95% of which are singletons. These data are taken from a study of technical replicates of blood from several donors. Material: T cells isolated from PBMCs. The TCR sequence derives from a human donor in good health.

This chain's CDR3 is CASSPPGAGYTF. Written as DNA, the CDR3 is TGTGCCAGCTCACCTCCAGGGGCTGGCTACACCTTC. The chain recombines TRBV18 with TRBJ1-2, with D tentatively TRBD1 (6 bases). V lost 3 bases, J lost 7 bases, and 9 bases lay in between. The germline gives CDR1 KGHSH, CDR2 LQKENI. The CDR3 is made up of 12 amino acids.